This T cell receptor beta chain was recovered during a study of blood T cell repertoires in COVID-19. This CDR3 comprises 14 residues. The ends lost 1 base at V and 11 bases at J; junction bases unmatched: 4. CDR1 SNHLY and CDR2 FYNNEI come from the germline V gene. Generated by immunoSEQ multiplex PCR, the TCRdb table keeps only in-frame clones and is missing some. The repertoire holds 100,000 to 150,000 clones, around 88% seen once, with 2.3% in the top ten. The sequence was collected from a woman in her fifties or sixties who had recovered from COVID-19. This sequence joins TRBV2 and TRBJ1-4; the match to TRBD1 covers 10 bases. The sequencing sample was made of PBMCs or T cells enriched from blood (not recorded which). This CDR3 reads CASSEGGQGSKLFF. The CDR3 DNA sequence: TGTGCCAGCAGTGAAGGGGGACAGGGGTCGAAACTGTTTTTT.